This T cell receptor beta chain was profiled in a study of blood T cell repertoires in COVID-19. Per the original data handling: Counts of nucleated cells, estimated from reference gene primer amplification, were obtained. Assay used: immunoSEQ multiplex PCR; TCRdb lists only in-frame clones, some missing. The V and J calls and clone size come from that table; D and trimming were worked out from the DNA. The sample comprises some 20,000 clones, 86% of which are singletons, and approximately 9.9% rests with the top ten. CDR1 MNHNY and CDR2 SVGAGI come from the germline V gene (reference sequence). The CDR3 extends over 13 amino acids. Trimming removed 6 bases at V and 3 bases at J, with 11 bases between.

Specimen: peripheral blood. The V and J genes are TRBV6-6 and TRBJ1-1; D not resolved. The receptor was derived from a human donor in a cohort sampled during active COVID-19. The CDR3 protein is CASREGWDTEAFF. The CDR3 nucleotides are TGTGCCAGCAGGGAGGGATGGGACACTGAAGCTTTCTTT.